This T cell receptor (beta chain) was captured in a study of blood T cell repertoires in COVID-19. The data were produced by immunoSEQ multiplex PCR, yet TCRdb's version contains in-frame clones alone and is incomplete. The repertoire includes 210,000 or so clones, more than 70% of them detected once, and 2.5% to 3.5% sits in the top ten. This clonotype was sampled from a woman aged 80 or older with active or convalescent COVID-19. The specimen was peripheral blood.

The DNA for the CDR3 is TGCGCCAGCAGCTTGGTCGGCTCGCGGCTTAGCACAGATACGCAGTATTTT. It encodes CASSLVGSRLSTDTQYF. The rearrangement joins TRBV5-1 to TRBJ2-3, with no clear D. Germline lookup yields CDR1 SGHRS and CDR2 YFSETQ. V was cut by 0 bases and J by 0 bases, with 14 bases left in between. The CDR3 is made up of 17 amino acids.